The 20 T cell receptor beta chains listed next were all sequenced from one sample in a study of T cell responses to AZD1222 COVID-19 vaccine. Data came from immunoSEQ multiplex PCR; TCRdb stores just in-frame clones and leaves some out. The sample contains approximately 160,000 clones, about 87% of which appear only once. Sample: peripheral blood, taken on day 0 of AZD1222 vaccination. The source is an adult in good health.

The chain carries TRBV27 and TRBJ1-6; D is unclear. The length of the CDR3 is 12 residues. Looked up from germline, CDR1 is MNHEY and CDR2 is SMNVEV (reference sequence). V was pared by 5 bases and J by 8 bases, with 7 bases between. CDR3 bases: TGTGCCAGCAGTACGCCCTATTCACCCCTCCACTTT. This gives the protein CASSTPYSPLHF.

The rearrangement links TRBV2 to TRBJ1-2; D call uncertain. CDR3 length: 13 residues. V was trimmed by 3 bases and J by 1 base, leaving 6 bases between them. Looked up from germline, CDR1 is SNHLY and CDR2 is FYNNEI. The CDR3 sequence: CASSDPSNYGYTF. CDR3 nucleotide sequence: TGTGCCAGCAGTGATCCGAGTAACTATGGCTACACCTTC.

The rearrangement uses TRBV7-9 and TRBJ2-2; D might be TRBD1 (5 bases). Germline V lookup: CDR1 SEHNR, CDR2 FQNEAQ (reference sequence). Trimming shortened V by 1 base and J by 1 base, and 7 bases separated the two germline ends. The CDR3 has 15 residues. The CDR3 region is CASSLGDRNTGELFF. The CDR3 DNA reads TGTGCCAGCAGCTTAGGCGACAGGAACACCGGGGAGCTGTTTTTT.

The rearrangement links TRBV3-1 (or the pseudogene TRBV3-2) to TRBJ2-1, with D maybe TRBD2 (6 bases). This CDR3 spans 14 amino acids. With 3 bases removed from V and 7 bases from J, the gap between germline ends came to 13 bases. Germline CDR1 and CDR2: LGHDT and YNNKEL (reference sequence). The CDR3 is CASSQSGGGNEQFF. CDR3 DNA sequence: TGTGCCAGCAGCCAGAGCGGAGGAGGGAATGAGCAGTTCTTC.

This rearrangement joins TRBV11-2 to TRBJ2-6; TRBD1 matches 7 bases. Trimming removed 1 base from V and 0 bases from J; junction bases left unmatched: 9. Germline CDR1 is SGHAT and CDR2 is FQNNGV. The CDR3 is made up of 19 amino acids. As DNA, the CDR3 is TGTGCCAGCAGCTTAGGATACGGACAGGCCCGCTCTGGGGCCAACGTCCTGACTTTC. Translating gives CASSLGYGQARSGANVLTF.

The chain joins TRBV19 to TRBJ1-4, with D possibly being TRBD1 (5 bases). CDR1 and CDR2 (germline): LNHDA, SQIVND (reference sequence). The CDR3 has 11 amino acids. The germline V and J ends were trimmed by 6 bases and 8 bases, with 7 bases remaining between them. CDR3 DNA sequence: TGTGCCAGTAGACACAGGGAAAAACTGTTTTTT. Translated: CASRHREKLFF.

The rearrangement links TRBV9 to TRBJ2-3; no reliable D call. CDR3 size: 14 residues. The V end lost 3 bases, the J end lost 2 bases, and 10 bases lay between the germline ends. Germline assignment: CDR1 SGDLS and CDR2 YYNGEE. The CDR3 bases are TGTGCCAGCAGCGGGCTACAGCACACAGATACGCAGTATTTT. This sequence encodes CASSGLQHTDTQYF. Full variable domain (rest looked up from reference TRBV9 and TRBJ2-3): DSGVTQTPKHLITATGQRVTLRCSPRSGDLSVYWYQQSLDQGLQFLIQYYNGEERAKGNILERFSAQQFPDLHSELNLSSLELGDSALYFCASSGLQHTDTQYFGPGTRLTVL.

The chain is built from TRBV11-3 and TRBJ1-1; possibly TRBD1 for D (6 bases). The CDR3 extends over 12 amino acids. Germline CDR1 SGHNT, CDR2 YENEEA. The CDR3 spells CVTGGPGTEAFF. The CDR3 region has the DNA TGTGTGACGGGGGGGCCGGGCACTGAAGCTTTCTTT.

The chain joins TRBV27 to TRBJ2-7; 12 bases map to TRBD2. Germline V CDR1 and CDR2: MNHEY, SMNVEV (reference sequence). The junction had 3 bases not matched to a gene; V was cut back by 6 bases and J by 3 bases. The CDR3 consists of 14 residues. The CDR3 DNA sequence: TGTGCCAGCAGGCGACTAGCGGGGGACTACGAGCAGTACTTC. This gives the protein CASRRLAGDYEQYF.

The chain recombines TRBV9 with TRBJ1-6; TRBD1 matches at 7 bases. The length of the CDR3 is 17 residues. V was clipped by 4 bases and J by 9 bases; unmatched bases: 16. The germline V gene encodes CDR1 SGDLS and CDR2 YYNGEE. CDR3 sequence (DNA): TGTGCCAGCAGCATTCGGGACAGTGGATTCGTTAGTTCACCCCTCCACTTT. Translation gives CASSIRDSGFVSSPLHF.

DNA for the CDR3: TGTGCCAGCAGTCAATGGGGGAATGGAAACACCATATATTTT. The encoded protein is CASSQWGNGNTIYF. This chain links TRBV6-5 with TRBJ1-3; TRBD1 is a possible D gene (5 bases). Trimming pared 5 bases from V and 3 bases from J, leaving 11 bases between. CDR1 is MNHEY and CDR2 is SVGAGI in the germline V gene. This CDR3 spans 14 amino acids.

The chain is built from TRBV27 and TRBJ2-3; a possible D gene is TRBD2 (5 bases). The V gene lost 3 bases and the J gene lost 1 base, with 11 bases spanning the gap. Germline lookup yields CDR1 MNHEY and CDR2 SMNVEV (reference sequence). The CDR3 covers 15 residues. CDR3 nucleotide sequence: TGTGCCAGCAGTTTTCGGGATGGGGGCACAGATACGCAGTATTTT. It specifies CASSFRDGGTDTQYF.

This chain uses TRBV19 with TRBJ2-1; 10 bases are shared with TRBD2. Germline V gives CDR1 LNHDA, CDR2 SQIVND (reference sequence). The CDR3 covers 15 residues. The J segment lost 7 bases and the V segment lost 1 base, leaving 4 bases of the junction unmatched. The CDR3 region is CASSIGAGGGNEQFF. The CDR3 DNA reads TGTGCCAGTAGTATAGGAGCGGGAGGGGGAAATGAGCAGTTCTTC.

The chain couples TRBV6-1 to TRBJ1-1; no definite D call. Trimming shortened V by 2 bases and J by 6 bases, and 10 bases separated the two germline ends. CDR3 length: 13 amino acids. CDR1 and CDR2 from the germline V gene are MNHNS and SASEGT. The DNA of the CDR3 is TGTGCCAGCAGTGAAAAAACCGAGGCTGAAGCTTTCTTT. This codes for CASSEKTEAEAFF.

The V gene is TRBV28, the J gene TRBJ1-6; 10 nucleotides match TRBD1. The CDR3 is 18 amino acids. The V gene's germline CDR1 is MDHEN and CDR2 SYDVKM. Trimming took 4 bases from V and 9 from J; bases not matched to a gene: 15. The chain's CDR3 is CASSSRGGYRDRGSPLHF. CDR3 DNA: TGTGCCAGCAGTTCAAGGGGCGGTTACCGGGACAGGGGTTCACCCCTCCACTTT.

The V gene is TRBV3-1 (or the pseudogene TRBV3-2), the J gene TRBJ2-1; D not certain. The CDR3 is made up of 13 amino acids. The ends were cut back, 1 base at V and 9 bases at J, with 10 bases in the middle. Germline CDR1 LGHDT, CDR2 YNNKEL (reference sequence). The CDR3 nucleotides read TGTGCCAGCAGCCAAGTCCCCCATACTGAGCAGTTCTTC. Translated: CASSQVPHTEQFF.

The CDR3 coding sequence is TGTGCCAGCAAGGAGGGCTTGAATACCGGGGAGCTGTTTTTT. This translates into CASKEGLNTGELFF. The chain has TRBV2 and TRBJ2-2; a weak D match, TRBD2 (6 bases). V lost 7 bases and J lost 5, with 14 bases in between. Per the germline V gene, CDR1 is SNHLY and CDR2 is FYNNEI. This CDR3 spans 14 amino acids.

This chain joins TRBV2 and TRBJ1-4; 9 nucleotides agree with TRBD1. Germline-derived CDR1 and CDR2 are SNHLY and FYNNEI. There are 15 residues in the CDR3. The ends lost 1 base at V and 5 bases at J; junction bases unmatched: 2. CDR3 residues: CASSEEGTGNEKLFF. CDR3 in DNA: TGTGCCAGCAGTGAAGAAGGGACAGGGAATGAAAAACTGTTTTTT.

J is TRBJ2-1 and V is TRBV11-2, with 8 nucleotides matching TRBD2. The CDR3 is 16 amino acids. The J segment lost 5 bases and the V segment lost 1 base, leaving 7 bases of the junction unmatched. CDR1 is SGHAT, CDR2 FQNNGV, per germline. This chain's CDR3 is CASSLAVSGTDNEQFF. The CDR3 bases are TGTGCCAGCAGCTTAGCGGTTAGCGGGACCGACAATGAGCAGTTCTTC. Complete variable domain (other parts from reference TRBV11-2 and TRBJ2-1): EAGVAQSPRYKIIEKRQSVAFWCNPISGHATLYWYQQILGQGPKLLIQFQNNGVVDDSQLPKDRFSAERLKGVDSTLKIQPAKLEDSAVYLCASSLAVSGTDNEQFFGPGTRLTVL.

V usage is TRBV5-1 and J usage is TRBJ2-5; D is possibly TRBD1 (6 bases). Trimming removed 2 bases from V and 9 bases from J, with 17 bases in between. The V gene's germline CDR1 is SGHRS and CDR2 YFSETQ. The CDR3 length is 14 residues. CDR3 amino acids: CASSLQSGTPAQYF. Here the CDR3 DNA reads TGCGCCAGCAGCTTACAATCTGGGACACCTGCCCAGTACTTC.